This T cell receptor (beta chain) emerged from a study of blood T cell repertoires in COVID-19 (dated by TCRdb to 2019 to 2021). Notes on the research overall: Samples covering the acute and convalescent phases of COVID-19 were provided by collaborators in the United States, Italy and Spain. The prospective study material was composed of cDNA or gDNA derived from T cells, B-cell-depleted T cells, or PBMCs. Subjects who had been exposed to COVID-19, were actively infected with it, or had recovered from it provided the deeply sampled blood TCRbeta repertoires that made up the dataset. The repertoires were released in a freely available public database meant as a resource for research on the immune response to SARS-CoV-2. The samples were drawn from the first 160 participants of the ongoing ImmuneRACE study and from more than 1,000 subjects provided by 6 global collaborators. Sample metadata almost always included a de-identified subject ID, COVID-19 status, age in years and sex. Where HLA class I and class II types were available, the types were taken from metadata supplied by the sample provider, not from assay-based typing.

The collaborating institutions used their own protocols to collect whole blood in K2EDTA tubes. For TCRbeta analysis, collaborators shipped samples in one of three forms: frozen whole blood, isolated PBMCs, or DNA extracted from either of those sample types. TCRbeta CDR3 regions were amplified from genomic DNA using the immunoSEQ Assay, a bias-controlled multiplex PCR. The original pipeline was this. The number of nucleated cells in each sample was estimated by amplification of reference gene primers within the assay. Sequence reads were collapsed and filtered to measure the absolute abundance of every unique TCRbeta CDR3 rearrangement. For each sample, productive Simpson clonality was calculated as the square root of Simpson's diversity index across productive rearrangements. As stored in TCRdb, this immuneACCESS dataset retains in-frame rearrangements with V and J assigned. A fraction of the clones does not appear; measured against another copy, unresolved V genes explain less than half of the discrepancy, and the remainder lacks a known reason. The V and J calls and clone size were taken over from that table, and D and trimming were inferred from the DNA. This sample comprises some 48,000 clones, roughly nine tenths of them detected only once. The ten top clones hold roughly 2.2% of the sample.

Per the germline V gene, KGHSH is the CDR1 and LQKENI is the CDR2. Including cysteine and phenylalanine, the CDR3 has 17 amino acids. The DNA shown is the 51-base CDR3, in frame from base 1. V gives up 4 bases and J gives up 6 bases, and the segment between their germline ends measures 22 bases. In regard to this clone: Its antigen is unknown. It has no much larger one-base neighbor in the sample; base qualities were not kept.

The paper's findings and limits, for the study overall: The quantity of clinical and demographic metadata differed by source and by participant and was supplied without curation.

The sample was peripheral blood. This chain is built from TRBV18 and TRBJ2-1; TRBD1 could be the D gene, as 5 bases match. The TCR comes from a human donor in a cohort sampled during active COVID-19. CDR3 protein: CASSQFKGRLKSNEQFF. The DNA sequence is given as TGTGCCAGCTCACAATTTAAGGGGCGTCTTAAATCCAATGAGCAGTTCTTC.